The subject of this entry is one TCR beta chain. As originally analysed: Estimated nucleated cell counts came from reference gene primer amplification. Measured with immunoSEQ multiplex PCR; TCRdb has only the in-frame clones, and not every one. V and J calls and clone size follow that table, whereas D and trimming were derived from the DNA. The sample consists of about 110,000 clones, about four fifths of them appearing once. J lost 6 bases, V lost 10 bases, and 9 bases had no gene match. There are 14 residues in the CDR3. From germline, CDR1 is ENHRY and CDR2 SYGVKD. These data are taken from a study of blood T cell repertoires in COVID-19. Study overall: Sources were T cells, B-cell-depleted T cells, or PBMCs; the material itself was cDNA or gDNA.

The chain employs TRBV10-3 and TRBJ2-2; 9 bases are shared with TRBD2. The receptor was isolated from a woman of 80 years or more with acute or convalescent COVID-19. The specimen sequenced was peripheral blood. Here the CDR3 reads CASLAGVLAGELFF. The CDR3 DNA reads as TGTGCCAGCTTAGCGGGAGTCCTGGCCGGGGAGCTGTTTTTT.